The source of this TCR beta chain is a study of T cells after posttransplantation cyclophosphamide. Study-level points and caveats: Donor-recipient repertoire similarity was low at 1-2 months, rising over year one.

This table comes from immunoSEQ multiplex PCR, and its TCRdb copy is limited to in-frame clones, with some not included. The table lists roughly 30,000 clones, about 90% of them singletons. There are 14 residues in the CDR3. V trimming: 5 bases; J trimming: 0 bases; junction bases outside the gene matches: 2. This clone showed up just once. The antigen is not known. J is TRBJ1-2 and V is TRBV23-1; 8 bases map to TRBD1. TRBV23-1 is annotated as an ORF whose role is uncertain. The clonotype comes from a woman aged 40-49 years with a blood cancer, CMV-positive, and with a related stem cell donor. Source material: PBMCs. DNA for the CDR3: TGCGCCAGCAGTAGGACAGGGCCTAACTATGGCTACACCTTC. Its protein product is CASSRTGPNYGYTF.